The 21 T cell receptor beta chains below come from one sample, sequenced in a study of cytomegalovirus exposure and HLA in healthy donors. The PCR contained 60 Vbeta and 13 Jbeta primers. Profiling relied on immunoSEQ multiplex PCR, and the TCRdb table lists in-frame clones only, not all of them. The data show 150,000 to 200,000 clones, about four fifths seen once. Sequenced: PBMCs. These receptors were collected from a woman aged 30 to 39 in good health and CMV-seropositive.

J is TRBJ2-1 and V is TRBV6-5, with 8 bases identical to TRBD2. Per germline, CDR1 MNHEY and CDR2 SVGAGI. V shed 6 bases, J shed 1 base, and the junction held 5 bases outside the gene matches. This CDR3 comprises 15 residues. The CDR3 here is CASRGGLASYNEQFF. CDR3 DNA sequence: TGTGCCAGCAGGGGAGGACTAGCTTCCTACAATGAGCAGTTCTTC.

The J gene is TRBJ1-2, the V gene TRBV2; D not resolved. There are 15 residues in the CDR3. V was shortened by 8 bases and J by 6 bases, with 22 bases between the two germline ends. Germline-derived CDR1 and CDR2 are SNHLY and FYNNEI. The CDR3 protein is CASPGPGQRTDGYTF. CDR3 bases: TGTGCCAGCCCAGGACCTGGCCAGCGGACCGATGGCTACACCTTC.

The chain links TRBV25-1 to TRBJ2-5; 7 bases line up with TRBD1. Germline values: CDR1 MGHDK, CDR2 SYGVNS. V shed 2 bases and J 5 bases; nucleotides not matched to a gene: 5. The CDR3 is 14 residues long. CDR3 in DNA: TGTGCCAGCAGTGAACCCGACAGGGTTGAGACCCAGTACTTC. Its translation: CASSEPDRVETQYF.

The chain recombines TRBV6-6 with TRBJ1-1; D is unresolved. The ends were cut back, 2 bases at V and 11 bases at J, with 12 bases in the middle. CDR3 size: 12 residues. Germline CDR1 is MNHNY and CDR2 is SVGAGI (reference sequence). CDR3 sequence: CASSYLLFGAFF. The CDR3, as DNA: TGTGCCAGCAGTTACCTTCTTTTCGGGGCTTTCTTT.

This chain uses TRBV5-1 with TRBJ2-3, with TRBD1 matching over 10 bases. CDR1 is SGHRS, CDR2 YFSETQ, per germline. The CDR3 consists of 15 residues. V dropped 0 bases and J dropped 4; count of bases not matched to a gene: 2. The CDR3 DNA is TGCGCCAGCAGCTTGGGACAGGGGGCCCCAGATACGCAGTATTTT. Protein sequence: CASSLGQGAPDTQYF.

V gene TRBV27 combines with J gene TRBJ2-2; D uncertain. The ends were cut back, 3 bases at V and 9 bases at J, with 11 bases in the middle. Germline V gene sequence: CDR1 MNHEY, CDR2 SMNVEV (reference sequence). The CDR3 runs to 13 residues. The CDR3 is CASSLGPRWELFF. CDR3 DNA: TGTGCCAGCAGTTTGGGCCCCAGATGGGAGCTGTTTTTT.

The chain recombines TRBV7-2 with TRBJ2-1; TRBD1 matches 10 bases. Germline V gene data show CDR1 as SGHTA and CDR2 as FQGNSA. After removal of 5 bases from V and 13 bases from J, the junction contained 14 bases not matched to a gene. This CDR3 region has 15 residues. The CDR3 is CASSQAPGDRGPQFF. The CDR3 nucleotides are TGTGCCAGCAGCCAAGCCCCCGGTGACAGGGGGCCCCAGTTCTTC.

The chain employs TRBV7-2 and TRBJ1-1; 8 bases match TRBD1. From germline, CDR1 is SGHTA and CDR2 FQGNSA. Trimming took 4 bases from V and 0 from J; bases not matched to a gene: 4. The CDR3 sequence is 15 residues long. CDR3 residues: CASSSQTGVNTEAFF. The DNA of the CDR3 is TGTGCCAGCAGCTCTCAGACAGGGGTGAACACTGAAGCTTTCTTT. The full variable domain, in which reference TRBV7-2 and TRBJ1-1 provide the parts outside the CDR3, is GAGVSQSPSNKVTEKGKDVELRCDPISGHTALYWYRQSLGQGLEFLIYFQGNSAPDKSGLPSDRFSAERTGGSVSTLTIQRTQQEDSAVYLCASSSQTGVNTEAFFGQGTRLTVV.

This chain links TRBV4-1 with TRBJ2-4; 8 bases match TRBD1. After removal of 3 bases from V and 3 bases from J, the junction contained 4 bases not matched to a gene. Per the germline V gene, CDR1 is MGHRA and CDR2 is YSYEKL. The CDR3 runs to 15 residues. CDR3 in amino acids: CASSQTGVGKNIQYF. Written as DNA, the CDR3 is TGCGCCAGCAGCCAGACAGGGGTGGGCAAAAACATTCAGTACTTC.

The J gene is TRBJ2-1, the V gene TRBV2; tentatively, D is TRBD2 (6 bases). V lost 10 bases to trimming and J lost 5 bases, with 18 bases between them. The CDR3 spans 14 residues. Germline assignment: CDR1 SNHLY and CDR2 FYNNEI. The CDR3 reads CATLYGRGNNEQFF. Written as DNA, the CDR3 is TGTGCCACCCTTTACGGGCGGGGAAACAATGAGCAGTTCTTC.

V and J are TRBV19 and TRBJ1-1; D remains ambiguous. CDR3 length: 12 amino acids. CDR1 LNHDA and CDR2 SQIVND come from the germline V gene (reference sequence). V was shortened by 6 bases and J by 2 bases, with 7 bases between the two germline ends. The CDR3 loop is CASSLSNTEAFF. The CDR3 DNA follows: TGTGCCAGTAGCTTGAGCAACACTGAAGCTTTCTTT.

V usage is TRBV28 and J usage is TRBJ2-7; tentatively, D is TRBD2 (6 bases). The CDR3 is made up of 15 amino acids. Per the germline V gene, CDR1 is MDHEN and CDR2 is SYDVKM. V gave up 1 base and J gave up 2 bases, with 12 bases separating them. The CDR3: CASSLLREEAYEQYF. CDR3 in DNA: TGTGCCAGCAGTTTATTGAGGGAGGAGGCCTACGAGCAGTACTTC.

This clone was picked up a small number of times. The J gene is TRBJ2-1, the V gene TRBV7-8; 14 bases are shared with TRBD2. The CDR3 spans 15 residues. V lost 5 bases and J lost 14; bases outside the gene matches: 11. Per germline, CDR1 SGHVS and CDR2 FQNEAQ. CDR3 residues: CASSPTGTSGRGEFF. In DNA form, the CDR3 reads TGTGCCAGCAGCCCTACCGGGACTAGCGGGAGAGGCGAGTTCTTC.

In DNA form, the CDR3 reads TGTGCCACCAGCAGACCGAGCGGCGAGTCGGATACGCAGTATTTT. Its translation: CATSRPSGESDTQYF. The chain couples TRBV15 to TRBJ2-3; D possibly corresponds to TRBD2 (5 bases). Trimming took 2 bases from V and 6 from J, leaving 15 bases between them. The V gene's germline CDR1 is LNHNV and CDR2 YYDKDF (reference sequence). This CDR3 is 15 amino acids long. The complete variable domain, with remaining parts taken from reference TRBV15 and TRBJ2-3, reads DAMVIQNPRYQVTQFGKPVTLSCSQTLNHNVMYWYQQKSSQAPKLLFHYYDKDFNNEADTPDNFQSRRPNTSFCFLDIRSPGLGDTAMYLCATSRPSGESDTQYFGPGTRLTVL.

This clone was counted between two and nine times. The junction does not match germline at one end; this may be a read error. The chain carries TRBV7-8 and TRBJ2-1; 8 bases fit TRBD1. This CDR3 region has 13 residues. CDR1 is SGHVS, CDR2 FQNEAQ, per germline. The CDR3 is CASSGQGVPSKVF. The CDR3 bases are TGTGCCAGCAGTGGACAGGGTGTCCCGTCTAAGGTCTTC. The complete variable domain, with remaining parts taken from reference TRBV7-8 and TRBJ2-1, reads GAGVSQSPRYKVAKRGQDVALRCDPISGHVSLFWYQQALGQGPEFLTYFQNEAQLDKSGLPSDRFFAERPEGSVSTLKIQRTQQEDSAVYLCASSGQGVPSKVFGPGTRLTVL.

This clone was seen just once. CDR3 sequence reads: CAWSVQRDGYTF. The DNA of the CDR3 is TGTGCCTGGAGTGTACAACGGGATGGCTACACCTTC. This rearrangement joins TRBV30 to TRBJ1-2; D gene ambiguous. V was shortened by 0 bases and J by 6 bases, with 8 bases between the two germline ends. The CDR3 is made up of 12 amino acids. CDR1 and CDR2 from the germline V gene are GTSNPN and SVGIG (reference sequence).

The CDR3 nucleotides are TGTGCCAGCAGTCTATCTGGTGGCTACACCTTC. As protein: CASSLSGGYTF. The chain has TRBV2 and TRBJ1-2; D remains unclear. This CDR3 is 11 amino acids long. Trimming stripped 5 bases from V and 7 bases from J, with 8 bases between. Per germline, CDR1 SNHLY and CDR2 FYNNEI.

This clone was recorded once. J is TRBJ2-5 and V is TRBV9; D is ambiguous. The CDR3 is 11 residues long. V was pared by 10 bases and J by 4 bases, with 11 bases between. Germline CDR1 and CDR2: SGDLS and YYNGEE. The CDR3: CAQTVPETQYF. CDR3 nucleotide sequence: TGTGCCCAAACGGTACCAGAGACCCAGTACTTC.

V gene TRBV7-9 combines with J gene TRBJ1-1; tentatively, D is TRBD1 (5 bases). CDR1 and CDR2 from the germline V gene are SEHNR and FQNEAQ (reference sequence). The CDR3 loop spans 14 amino acids. V shed 5 bases and J shed 7 bases, with 17 bases lying between them. The CDR3 coding sequence is TGTGCCAGCAGCCGGATCCCAGGGTCGGGTGAAGCTTTCTTT. It yields the protein CASSRIPGSGEAFF.

This chain links TRBV7-9 with TRBJ1-1; D perhaps matches TRBD1 (6 bases). V lost 5 bases and J lost 1, with 17 bases in between. The CDR3 covers 16 residues. Per the germline V gene, CDR1 is SEHNR and CDR2 is FQNEAQ (reference sequence). The CDR3 DNA follows: TGTGCCAGCAGCCAAGTAAGAGGGGGACAGAACACTGAAGCTTTCTTT. Translated, it gives CASSQVRGGQNTEAFF.

The chain carries TRBV14 and TRBJ1-1; maybe TRBD1 (6 bases). The CDR3 spans 14 residues. Germline CDR1 reads SGHDN; CDR2 reads FVKESK. Trimming took off 5 bases at V and 5 bases at J, with 15 bases between the two ends. CDR3 sequence (DNA): TGTGCCAGCAGCAGAGAACAGGGATGGACTGAAGCTTTCTTT. It yields the protein CASSREQGWTEAFF.